This is a list of T cell receptor beta chains from one sample in a study of control samples from healthy donors and cancer patients. Assay used: immunoSEQ multiplex PCR; TCRdb lists only in-frame clones, some missing. Of almost 90,000 clones in the sample, 85% to 90% were seen once. Sequences were obtained from blood. The source is a woman in her thirties or forties in good health. The CDR3 runs from the conserved cysteine through the conserved F or W. D genes are given only for firm matches. A row's size may be missing; if present it is once, few, many or a size class.

D	size	J	V	CDR3	DNA
NA	NA	TRBJ1-1	TRBV5-1	CASSLGANTEAFF	TGCGCCAGCAGCTTGGGGGCAAACACTGAAGCTTTCTTT
NA	NA	TRBJ2-1	TRBV7-8	CASSRTQTSYNEQFF	TGTGCCAGCAGTCGGACTCAGACCTCCTACAATGAGCAGTTCTTC
NA	few	TRBJ2-3	TRBV14	CASSQGRKSTDTQYF	TGTGCCAGCAGCCAAGGTCGTAAGAGCACAGATACGCAGTATTTT
TRBD1	NA	TRBJ1-3	TRBV20-1	CSASEGTGGGNTIYF	TGCAGTGCTAGTGAGGGGACAGGGGGGGGAAACACCATATATTTT
NA	NA	TRBJ1-1	TRBV6-1	CASSEKGAIEAFF	TGTGCCAGCAGTGAAAAAGGGGCCATTGAAGCTTTCTTT
NA	NA	TRBJ2-1	TRBV19	CASSDGPSYNEQFF	TGTGCCAGTAGTGACGGACCCTCCTACAATGAGCAGTTCTTC
NA	few	TRBJ2-1	TRBV10-1	CASSAQFGEQFF	TGCGCCAGCAGTGCCCAATTTGGTGAGCAGTTCTTC
NA	NA	TRBJ2-1	TRBV4-3	CASSQESSYNEQFF	TGCGCCAGCAGCCAAGAAAGCTCCTACAATGAGCAGTTCTTC
TRBD1	NA	TRBJ2-3	TRBV19	CASSIDADRGTQYF	TGTGCCAGTAGTATAGATGCGGACAGGGGTACGCAGTATTTT
TRBD1	NA	TRBJ2-1	TRBV24-1	CATSDIGTGGVYGQFF	TGTGCCACCAGTGATATAGGGACAGGGGGCGTATATGGGCAGTTCTTC
NA	NA	TRBJ1-4	TRBV7-2	CASTTGLYEKLFF	TGTGCCAGCACAACAGGGCTATATGAAAAACTGTTTTTT
NA	NA	TRBJ2-7	TRBV28	CASRSSYEQYF	TGTGCCAGCAGGAGCTCCTACGAGCAGTACTTC
NA	NA	TRBJ2-2	TRBV7-6	CASSLVGGPNTGELFF	TGTGCCAGCAGCTTAGTGGGGGGTCCGAACACCGGGGAGCTGTTTTTT